This T cell receptor beta chain was obtained from a study of naive and memory T cell subsets. Study-level findings and limits: Potentially, T cell activation and differentiation skew this RNA-based measurement.

The library had UMIs added by 3' ligation of an oligonucleotide to TCR cDNA. Whole-blood samples were under 3 ml of peripheral blood from healthy adult volunteers. Trimming removed 4 bases at V and 3 bases at J, with 16 bases between. This CDR3 region has 17 residues. CDR1 and CDR2 from the germline V gene are KGHSH and LQKENI. Remarks on this clonotype: The antigen remains unidentified.

Amplification of ligated cDNA took four PCR rounds with SP2 and nested alpha and beta constant primers. Blood and skin TCR RNA was reverse transcribed with alpha and beta constant primers. TCRdb re-called the 5' RACE reads through MiXCR, storing one row per CDR3 protein. Among about 62,000 distinct CDR3 sequences listed, approximately 8.5% were seen once. The rearrangement uses TRBV18 and TRBJ1-6, with D possibly being TRBD1 (5 bases). This clonotype was obtained from a female donor in good health. The CDR3: CASSLTPLTVYNSPLHF. CDR3 coding DNA: TGTGCCAGCTCACTCACCCCCTTGACAGTCTATAATTCACCCCTCCACTTT. The whole variable domain, filled in from reference TRBV18 and TRBJ1-6, reads NAGVMQNPRHLVRRRGQEARLRCSPMKGHSHVYWYRQLPEEGLKFMVYLQKENIIDESGMPKERFSAEFPKEGPSILRIQQVVRGDSAAYFCASSLTPLTVYNSPLHFGNGTRLTVT.